The clone carrying this TCR beta chain was observed a handful of times. The antigen is undetermined. The CDR3 totals 14 residues. The germline gives CDR1 MNHEY, CDR2 SVGEGT. The V gene lost 6 bases and the J gene lost 7 bases, with 16 bases spanning the gap. RNA transcripts served as the template for amplifying TCR beta CDR3 regions. Primed by the HTBI set, a first-round RT-PCR was run on the TCR CDR3. A single record per CDR3 protein comes from TCRdb applying MiXCR to the multiplex PCR reads. The top ten hold about 16% of the sample, which has around 690,000 distinct CDR3 sequences, 17% seen once. Thyroid ultrasound and orbital computed tomography, with clinical symptoms and serum thyroxine and TRAb, informed diagnoses. Under 12 ml fresh peripheral blood yielded the PBMCs. The record originates from a study of T cells in Graves' hyperthyroidism and ophthalmopathy. Study-level points and caveats: Most thyroid-expanded clonotypes above 0.001 were also found in blood. Ophthalmopathy cases were set apart from stable hyperthyroidism by a 13 V-J model.

This sequence joins TRBV6-2 or TRBV6-3 and TRBJ1-5; D not resolved. Specimen: blood. The clonotype originates from a man in his fifties with Graves' hyperthyroidism. The CDR3 sequence is CASSYPSGAQPQHF. CDR3 nucleotide sequence: TGTGCCAGCAGCTACCCTTCAGGTGCCCAGCCCCAGCATTTT.